The next 21 T cell receptor beta chains were all read from a single sample in a study of cytomegalovirus exposure and HLA in healthy donors. This PCR relied on a set of 60 Vbeta primers and 13 Jbeta primers. The repertoire was sequenced with immunoSEQ multiplex PCR; TCRdb's copy has only in-frame clones and lacks some. The data hold nearly 110,000 clones, with approximately 80% observed a single time. Material: PBMCs. The source is a male donor in good health and CMV-seronegative.

V gene TRBV15 combines with J gene TRBJ2-7; 7 bases agree with TRBD2. V lost 3 bases to trimming and J lost 7 bases; unmatched junction nucleotides: 9. From germline, CDR1 is LNHNV and CDR2 YYDKDF (reference sequence). The CDR3 is made up of 14 amino acids. CDR3 nucleotides: TGTGCCACCAGCAGGAACGGCCAGCGGGGTGAGCAGTACTTC. Translation: CATSRNGQRGEQYF.

This chain joins TRBV28 and TRBJ2-7, with D possibly being TRBD1 (7 bases). The CDR3 length is 14 residues. Germline V gene data show CDR1 as MDHEN and CDR2 as SYDVKM. The V and J ends lost 8 bases and 7 bases respectively, with 21 bases between them. The CDR3 DNA follows: TGTGCCAGCCGTGATCCAGGAGGGGGCTATGAGCAGTACTTC. Protein: CASRDPGGGYEQYF. The full variable domain, its missing parts supplied by reference TRBV28 and TRBJ2-7, is DVKVTQSSRYLVKRTGEKVFLECVQDMDHENMFWYRQDPGLGLRLIYFSYDVKMKEKGDIPEGYSVSREKKERFSLILESASTNQTSMYLCASRDPGGGYEQYFGPGTRLTVT.

The rearrangement joins TRBV6-5 to TRBJ2-1, with 7 bases that match TRBD2. The CDR3 is made up of 14 amino acids. The V and J ends lost 2 bases and 7 bases, in that order; junction bases with no gene match: 5. CDR1 MNHEY and CDR2 SVGAGI come from the germline V gene. The CDR3 bases are TGTGCCAGCAGTTACGGGCGGGGGAGGAATGAGCAGTTCTTC. This encodes CASSYGRGRNEQFF.

This rearrangement joins TRBV9 to TRBJ1-5, with 7 positions matching TRBD1. Germline-derived CDR1 and CDR2 are SGDLS and YYNGEE. V dropped 2 bases and J dropped 8; count of bases not matched to a gene: 10. The CDR3 totals 15 residues. This chain's CDR3 is CASSVRGQSLEPQHF. DNA for the CDR3: TGTGCCAGCAGCGTTAGGGGACAGAGTTTGGAGCCCCAGCATTTT.

In this sample, this clone turned up a few times. The gene calls are TRBV7-9 and TRBJ1-2; 8 positions match TRBD1. The germline V gene has CDR1 SEHNR and CDR2 FQNEAQ (reference sequence). The CDR3 is 14 residues long. Unmatched junction bases numbered 2, after V lost 2 bases and J lost 3 bases. The CDR3 nucleotides read TGTGCCAGCAGCTTACAGGGGGCACACTATGGCTACACCTTC. This encodes CASSLQGAHYGYTF.

The rearrangement links TRBV6-6 to TRBJ2-7; 9 positions match TRBD2. This CDR3 comprises 15 residues. V trimming: 4 bases; J trimming: 4 bases; junction bases outside the gene matches: 8. Germline lookup yields CDR1 MNHNY and CDR2 SVGAGI (reference sequence). The CDR3 DNA follows: TGTGCCAGCAGTTCGGGCGGGAGGGCCGGTTACGAGCAGTACTTC. Translation: CASSSGGRAGYEQYF.

V is TRBV7-2 and J is TRBJ2-3, with 7 bases fitting TRBD1. Germline V CDR1 and CDR2: SGHTA, FQGNSA. V was pared by 4 bases and J by 5 bases, with 12 bases of the junction left unmatched. CDR3 length: 16 amino acids. CDR3 DNA sequence: TGTGCCAGCAGCTCCCGGGCGGCAGGGGGTAGAGATACGCAGTATTTT. Translated, it gives CASSSRAAGGRDTQYF.

The chain joins TRBV7-9 to TRBJ1-1, with TRBD1 as a possible D gene (6 bases). CDR3 length equals 13 residues. Trimming took 5 bases from V and 2 from J, leaving 9 bases between them. Germline V gene sequence: CDR1 SEHNR, CDR2 FQNEAQ (reference sequence). The CDR3 nucleotides are TGTGCCAGCAGCCCGGACAGTAACACTGAAGCTTTCTTT. Translated: CASSPDSNTEAFF.

This chain uses TRBV28 with TRBJ2-7; D gene uncertain. V was pared by 3 bases and J by 6 bases, with 12 bases between. Germline loops: CDR1 MDHEN, CDR2 SYDVKM. The CDR3 totals 13 residues. In DNA, the CDR3 is TGTGCCAGCAGTTTCCCCGGTCTTCCCGAGCAGTACTTC. The encoded protein is CASSFPGLPEQYF.

The chain has TRBV28 and TRBJ1-1; 9 positions agree with TRBD1. The CDR3 spans 16 residues. Germline V gives CDR1 MDHEN, CDR2 SYDVKM. J was trimmed by 3 bases and V by 6 bases; bases with no gene match: 11. CDR3 protein: CASRPQQGARYTEAFF. DNA of the CDR3: TGTGCCAGCAGACCCCAACAGGGGGCGCGGTACACTGAAGCTTTCTTT.

The rearrangement links TRBV6-1 to TRBJ2-1; 8 bases align to TRBD1. The germline CDR1 and CDR2 sequences are MNHNS and SASEGT. The CDR3 has 15 residues. Losses at the gene ends were 6 bases for V and 4 bases for J; bases not matched to a gene: 8. CDR3 nucleotide sequence: TGTGCCAGCAGAATGGACAGGGACTTGTACAATGAGCAGTTCTTC. It codes for CASRMDRDLYNEQFF.

The chain has TRBV27 and TRBJ2-7; TRBD2 agrees at 13 bases. V dropped 5 bases and J dropped 0; count of bases not matched to a gene: 1. From germline, CDR1 is MNHEY and CDR2 SMNVEV (reference sequence). CDR3 length: 15 amino acids. CDR3 nucleotide sequence: TGTGCCAGCAGTCGGACTAGCGGGGGCTCCTACGAGCAGTACTTC. As protein: CASSRTSGGSYEQYF.

The chain combines TRBV27 with TRBJ1-1; TRBD1 agrees at 7 bases. The V and J ends lost 6 bases and 2 bases, in that order; junction bases with no gene match: 6. CDR1 and CDR2 from the germline V gene are MNHEY and SMNVEV (reference sequence). This CDR3 comprises 14 residues. Written as DNA, the CDR3 is TGTGCCAGCAGACCGGGACAGCCAAACACTGAAGCTTTCTTT. It is translated as CASRPGQPNTEAFF.

This chain connects TRBV6-6 to TRBJ2-1; 8 nucleotides match TRBD2. Germline CDR1 is MNHNY and CDR2 is SVGAGI (reference sequence). The trim removed 6 bases at V and 6 bases at J, leaving 7 bases unmatched. CDR3 length: 14 amino acids. CDR3 region: CASSHLAGGNEQFF. Written as DNA, the CDR3 is TGTGCCAGCAGCCACCTGGCGGGAGGCAATGAGCAGTTCTTC.

The V gene is TRBV27, the J gene TRBJ2-1; unclear D gene. V gave up 5 bases and J gave up 6 bases, with 5 bases separating them. CDR1 is MNHEY and CDR2 is SMNVEV in the germline V gene (reference sequence). The CDR3 length is 11 residues. CDR3 sequence: CASSLANEQFF. Written as DNA, the CDR3 is TGTGCCAGCAGTCTGGCCAATGAGCAGTTCTTC.

The chain has TRBV5-4 and TRBJ2-7; 12 bases match TRBD2. With V trimmed by 4 bases and J by 10 bases, 12 bases remained unmatched. This CDR3 is 15 amino acids long. Germline CDR1 SGHNT, CDR2 YYREEE (reference sequence). DNA of the CDR3: TGTGCCAGCAGCCCCGTGGCTCGACTAGCGGGAGAACAGTACTTC. It encodes CASSPVARLAGEQYF.

This clone appeared a few times. This chain joins TRBV19 and TRBJ2-7; 9 nucleotides align to TRBD2. V shed 5 bases, J shed 4 bases, and the junction held 6 bases outside the gene matches. From germline, CDR1 is LNHDA and CDR2 SQIVND (reference sequence). The CDR3 extends over 14 amino acids. CDR3 DNA: TGTGCCAGTAGTCAGATTAGCGGGAGTTACGAGCAGTACTTC. This gives the protein CASSQISGSYEQYF.

CDR3 DNA sequence: TGTGCCAGCAGCTTGTTCGGGGGAGGGCCGAGCACAGATACGCAGTATTTT. Translation gives CASSLFGGGPSTDTQYF. The chain has TRBV5-4 and TRBJ2-3, with TRBD2 matching 7 bases. Germline V gene data show CDR1 as SGHNT and CDR2 as YYREEE (reference sequence). The CDR3 extends over 17 amino acids. The trim removed 1 base at V and 0 bases at J, leaving 8 bases unmatched.

The chain joins TRBV5-6 to TRBJ2-7; 9 nucleotides align to TRBD1. The CDR3 is 14 amino acids. Germline V gives CDR1 SGHDT, CDR2 YYEEEE. The trim removed 5 bases at V and 7 bases at J, leaving 10 bases unmatched. CDR3 residues: CASSRWDRVIEQYF. Written as DNA, the CDR3 is TGTGCCAGCAGTCGATGGGACAGGGTTATTGAGCAGTACTTC.

V is TRBV19 and J is TRBJ1-5, with D possibly TRBD1 on 6 matching bases. This CDR3 has 18 residues. CDR1 and CDR2 from the germline V gene are LNHDA and SQIVND (reference sequence). Trimming pared 2 bases from V and 3 bases from J, leaving 20 bases between. The CDR3 bases are TGTGCCAGTAGTATAAAATTTTTTGTCGACAGGAACAATCAGCCCCAGCATTTT. Protein product: CASSIKFFVDRNNQPQHF.

The genes are TRBV19 and TRBJ2-5; TRBD1 is a possible D gene (5 bases). Germline-derived CDR1 and CDR2 are LNHDA and SQIVND (reference sequence). The CDR3 consists of 14 residues. V lost 3 bases to trimming and J lost 5 bases, with 13 bases between them. CDR3 in DNA: TGTGCCAGTAGTATCGGCCAGGGTGTGGAGACCCAGTACTTC. Translation gives CASSIGQGVETQYF.